Below are 18 T cell receptor beta chains sequenced from a single sample in a study of T cell responses to AZD1222 COVID-19 vaccine. The protocol was immunoSEQ multiplex PCR, while the TCRdb copy is restricted to in-frame clones and leaves out a portion. In the table there are approximately 130,000 clones, under 95% of which are singletons. Source: peripheral blood, taken on day 0 of AZD1222 vaccination. The receptor source for this set is an adult in good health.

The chain employs TRBV14 and TRBJ1-1; TRBD1 aligns across 7 bases. Germline V gene lookup returns CDR1 SGHDN and CDR2 FVKESK. The CDR3 contains 15 residues. V shed 3 bases and J 5 bases; nucleotides not matched to a gene: 9. The CDR3 DNA is TGTGCCAGCAGCCATGGAATCCAGGGGGTGACTGAAGCTTTCTTT. Residues: CASSHGIQGVTEAFF.

The chain joins TRBV24-1 to TRBJ2-1; no reliable D call. With 7 bases removed from V and 0 bases from J, the gap between germline ends came to 9 bases. Germline CDR1 and CDR2: KGHDR and SFDVKD. The CDR3 has 14 amino acids. CDR3 DNA sequence: TGTGCCACCAGGGGAACTAACTCCTACAATGAGCAGTTCTTC. It specifies CATRGTNSYNEQFF.

J is TRBJ2-5 and V is TRBV15, with 11 bases identical to TRBD1. V was clipped by 10 bases and J by 2 bases; unmatched bases: 0. The CDR3 has 12 residues. Germline loops: CDR1 LNHNV, CDR2 YYDKDF (reference sequence). CDR3 loop: CARDRGQETQYF. The CDR3 DNA reads as TGTGCCAGGGACAGGGGGCAAGAGACCCAGTACTTC.

The chain is built from TRBV29-1 and TRBJ1-4; no clear D gene. V was clipped by 4 bases and J by 7 bases, with 28 bases between them. Per the germline V gene, CDR1 is SQVTM and CDR2 is ANQGSEA. This CDR3 has 18 residues. The CDR3 sequence: CSVGRSTGKEDVSEKLFF. In nucleotides, the CDR3 is TGCAGCGTTGGTCGTTCAACCGGGAAAGAGGACGTTAGTGAAAAACTGTTTTTT.

V usage is TRBV19 and J usage is TRBJ1-1, with D possibly matching TRBD1 (6 bases). The ends were cut back, 3 bases at V and 0 bases at J, with 8 bases in the middle. The CDR3 is 14 amino acids. Germline CDR1 and CDR2: LNHDA and SQIVND (reference sequence). As DNA, the CDR3 is TGTGCCAGTAGTATCACAGGGCTGAACACTGAAGCTTTCTTT. Its translation is CASSITGLNTEAFF.

The chain has TRBV7-2 and TRBJ2-1, with TRBD2 matching 8 bases. The CDR3 spans 17 residues. Trimming removed 1 base from V and 8 bases from J; junction bases left unmatched: 13. Germline V gene lookup returns CDR1 SGHTA and CDR2 FQGNSA. The CDR3 coding sequence is TGTGCCAGCAGCTTAGGGGGGCGGGAGGCCCCTTGGGATGAGCAGTTCTTC. Protein sequence: CASSLGGREAPWDEQFF.

This chain links TRBV4-3 with TRBJ1-2, with D uncertain. Trimming removed 0 bases at V and 4 bases at J, with 15 bases between. Germline CDR1 and CDR2: LGHNA and YSLEER. This CDR3 has 16 residues. The CDR3 region is CASSQDKYSRGYGYTF. For the CDR3, the DNA is TGCGCCAGCAGCCAAGATAAGTACTCCCGCGGCTATGGCTACACCTTC.

This sequence joins TRBV6-9 and TRBJ1-5; TRBD1 matches 9 bases. Germline V gene data show CDR1 as MNHGY and CDR2 as SVAAGI. Germline trimming cut 4 bases from V and 7 bases from J; bases unmatched to any gene: 5. This CDR3 has 14 residues. CDR3 protein: CASSWGQGRQPQHF. The CDR3 nucleotides are TGTGCCAGCAGTTGGGGACAGGGTAGACAGCCCCAGCATTTT.

V is TRBV5-6 and J is TRBJ2-5; 12 bases fit TRBD2. Germline CDR1 and CDR2: SGHDT and YYEEEE. The CDR3 has 16 amino acids. J gave up 3 bases and V 3 bases, and 6 bases lay outside the gene matches. CDR3 nucleotides: TGTGCCAGCAGCTGGTTGGCTAGCGGGAGGGAAGAGACCCAGTACTTC. Translating it yields CASSWLASGREETQYF. Filled out from reference TRBV5-6 and TRBJ2-5, the complete variable domain reads DAGVTQSPTHLIKTRGQQVTLRCSPKSGHDTVSWYQQALGQGPQFIFQYYEEEERQRGNFPDRFSGHQFPNYSSELNVNALLLGDSALYLCASSWLASGREETQYFGPGTRLLVL.

The chain couples TRBV7-8 to TRBJ2-3, with TRBD2 identical over 10 bases. With V trimmed by 5 bases and J by 1 base, 9 bases remained unmatched. The CDR3 covers 17 residues. Germline CDR1 SGHVS, CDR2 FQNEAQ. CDR3 sequence: CASSRGGGLAGTDTQYF. The CDR3, as DNA: TGTGCCAGCAGCCGAGGGGGAGGACTAGCGGGCACAGATACGCAGTATTTT.

This sequence joins TRBV27 and TRBJ2-7, with D uncertain. The CDR3 sequence is 14 residues long. V was trimmed by 6 bases and J by 1 base, leaving 13 bases between them. Germline V gives CDR1 MNHEY, CDR2 SMNVEV (reference sequence). The CDR3 loop is CASSPLPRSYEQYF. CDR3 coding DNA: TGTGCCAGCAGCCCGCTTCCCAGGTCCTACGAGCAGTACTTC.

The chain carries TRBV7-9 and TRBJ2-2, with 9 bases lining up with TRBD1. With 5 bases clipped from V and 5 bases from J, the junction kept 3 bases outside the gene matches. The CDR3 has 14 amino acids. Germline loops: CDR1 SEHNR, CDR2 FQNEAQ (reference sequence). CDR3 coding DNA: TGTGCCAGCAGCCCCGGGACAGGGACCGGGGAGCTGTTTTTT. Its translation: CASSPGTGTGELFF.

This chain connects TRBV3-1 (or the pseudogene TRBV3-2) to TRBJ2-2; 7 positions match TRBD2. V dropped 4 bases and J dropped 0; count of bases not matched to a gene: 2. The length of the CDR3 is 15 residues. Germline CDR1 is LGHDT and CDR2 is YNNKEL (reference sequence). In nucleotides, the CDR3 is TGTGCCAGCAGCCTCGGACTAGCGAACACCGGGGAGCTGTTTTTT. Its protein is CASSLGLANTGELFF.

Here the CDR3 reads CASSWGGSGNYNEQFF. The CDR3 DNA follows: TGTGCCAGCAGTTGGGGAGGAAGCGGGAATTACAATGAGCAGTTCTTC. The gene calls are TRBV25-1 and TRBJ2-1; 7 bases match TRBD2. V was clipped by 5 bases and J by 4 bases; unmatched bases: 11. The CDR3 totals 16 residues. The germline CDR1 and CDR2 sequences are MGHDK and SYGVNS.

The rearrangement uses TRBV7-8 and TRBJ1-1; possible D gene TRBD1, 5 bases. V lost 2 bases to trimming and J lost 4 bases, with 14 bases between them. The CDR3 spans 15 residues. CDR1 is SGHVS, CDR2 FQNEAQ, per germline. The CDR3 reads CASSLSLPGSTEAFF. The DNA of the CDR3 is TGTGCCAGCAGCTTAAGTTTACCAGGGAGCACTGAAGCTTTCTTT. Filled out from reference TRBV7-8 and TRBJ1-1, the complete variable domain reads GAGVSQSPRYKVAKRGQDVALRCDPISGHVSLFWYQQALGQGPEFLTYFQNEAQLDKSGLPSDRFFAERPEGSVSTLKIQRTQQEDSAVYLCASSLSLPGSTEAFFGQGTRLTVV.

This chain joins TRBV28 and TRBJ1-5; D may be TRBD1 (6 bases). The V end was cut by 6 bases, the J end by 4 bases, with 16 bases between. Germline V CDR1 and CDR2: MDHEN, SYDVKM. CDR3 length: 15 amino acids. In DNA form, the CDR3 reads TGTGCCAGCAGCGCCCACGCGGGGGCAAATCAGCCCCAGCATTTT. As protein: CASSAHAGANQPQHF.

V is TRBV20-1 and J is TRBJ1-2; 9 bases line up with TRBD1. Germline values: CDR1 DFQATT, CDR2 SNEGSKA (reference sequence). There are 16 residues in the CDR3. Trimming cost V 6 bases and J 6 bases; bases outside gene matches: 17. In DNA, the CDR3 is TGCAGTGCGAGTTCCAGAACAGGGGGCTTGAAGGATGGCTACACCTTC. It codes for CSASSRTGGLKDGYTF.

This clone was seen a single time. The chain has TRBV2 and TRBJ2-5, with unresolved D. V gave up 8 bases and J gave up 0 bases, with 4 bases separating them. The CDR3 totals 11 residues. Germline CDR1 reads SNHLY; CDR2 reads FYNNEI. The CDR3: CASEYQETQYF. CDR3 bases: TGTGCCAGCGAGTACCAAGAGACCCAGTACTTC.